This T cell receptor (beta chain) was identified in a study of T cell clonality in common variable immunodeficiency. Study-wide findings and caveats: Patient heterogeneity in the CVID cohort limited correlations between repertoire features and clinical complications. Fewer deletions and N-nucleotide insertions were reportedly seen in common variable immunodeficiency TCR beta sequences. Compared with controls, CVID subjects had fewer shared TCRbeta clones.

This clone was observed many times. The antigen remains unidentified. The observed sequence ends 3 residues before the CDR3 terminus, with the missing tail filled in from the germline J gene. This CDR3 has 17 residues. Germline assignment: CDR1 MNHEY and CDR2 SVGEGT. With 7 bases removed from V and 7 bases from J, the gap between germline ends came to 25 bases. Clones were read by immunoSEQ multiplex PCR, and TCRdb kept only the in-frame ones, dropping some. There are about 81,000 clones in the sample, none observed a single time. Both groups were predominantly of Caucasian heritage. The chain links TRBV6-2 or TRBV6-3 to TRBJ2-2; the D gene could be TRBD1 or TRBD2 (5 bases each). The sequence was collected from a person aged 18 to 75 in good health. The specimen was peripheral blood mononuclear cells. CDR3 DNA, as far as it was read: TGTGCCAGCAATCTCCCCTGGAGCCAGGGAGAAGGCGGGGAG. Amino acid sequence: CASNLPWSQGEGGE. The CDR3 in its entirety is CASNLPWSQGEGGELFF.